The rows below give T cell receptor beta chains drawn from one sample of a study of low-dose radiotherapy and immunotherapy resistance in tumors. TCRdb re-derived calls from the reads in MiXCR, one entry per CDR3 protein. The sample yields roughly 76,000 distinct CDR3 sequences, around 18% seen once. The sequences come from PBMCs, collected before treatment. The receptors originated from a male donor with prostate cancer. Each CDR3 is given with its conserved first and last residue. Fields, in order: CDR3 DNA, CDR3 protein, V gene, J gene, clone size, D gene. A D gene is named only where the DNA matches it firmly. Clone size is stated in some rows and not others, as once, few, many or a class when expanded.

TGTGCCATCAGTCCTTCCACAGATACGCAGTATTTT	CAISPSTDTQYF	TRBV10-3	TRBJ2-3	many	.
TGCAGTGCTAGAGATTTACTGGGGACGTCCGACGAGCAGTACTTC	CSARDLLGTSDEQYF	TRBV20-1	TRBJ2-7	many	.
TGCAGCGTTGGGGACCATTCGACCTACGAGCAGTACTTC	CSVGDHSTYEQYF	TRBV29-1	TRBJ2-7	many	.
TGTGCCAGCAGCTTAGCAACAGTGATCATGAACACTGAAGCTTTCTTT	CASSLATVIMNTEAFF	TRBV7-8	TRBJ1-1	many	.
TGTGCCAGCAGCGTAGGCCAGGGCCCCAACGTCCTGACTTTC	CASSVGQGPNVLTF	TRBV9	TRBJ2-6	once	.
TGTGCCATCAGTGAGTCGAACATGGTCCACGAGCAGTACTTC	CAISESNMVHEQYF	TRBV10-3	TRBJ2-7	.	.
TGCGCCAGCAGCTTGGAGGTGGGGGGAAGCTCCTACAATGAGCAGTTCTTC	CASSLEVGGSSYNEQFF	TRBV5-1	TRBJ2-1	many	.
TGCAGTACTCCGGGAGACCACACTGAAGCTTTCTTT	CSTPGDHTEAFF	TRBV20-1	TRBJ1-1	many	.
TGTGCCAGCAGTCAAAAGGGGGGGGACTACGAGCAGTACTTC	CASSQKGGDYEQYF	TRBV6-2/TRBV6-3	TRBJ2-7	many	.
TGTGCCAGTAGTATAGGTAGCGGGGGGTCCCCCGCCTACAATGAGCAGTTCTTC	CASSIGSGGSPAYNEQFF	TRBV19	TRBJ2-1	many	TRBD2
TGTGCCAGCAGTTATGGGTCAGCGGGGGGCAGCTCCTACAATGAGCAGTTCTTC	CASSYGSAGGSSYNEQFF	TRBV6-5	TRBJ2-1	many	TRBD2
TGTGCCAGCAGCTTAGCCAGGGGGGAGACCCAGTACTTC	CASSLARGETQYF	TRBV7-6	TRBJ2-5	many	TRBD1
TGTGCCAGCAGCCCGGGACAGGGGAAGACAAATGAGCAGTTCTTC	CASSPGQGKTNEQFF	TRBV5-4	TRBJ2-1	many	TRBD1
TGTGCCTGGCAGGACAGGTACGAGCAGTACTTC	CAWQDRYEQYF	TRBV30	TRBJ2-7	many	TRBD1
TGCAGTGCCAAGGGGACAGGGGATAGCAATCAGCCCCAGCATTTT	CSAKGTGDSNQPQHF	TRBV20-1	TRBJ1-5	.	TRBD1
TGCAGCGTTATGACTCCCTTGAACACTGAAGCTTTCTTT	CSVMTPLNTEAFF	TRBV29-1	TRBJ1-1	many	.
TGTGCCTGGTTCCAGGGGGAGGACACTGAAGCTTTCTTT	CAWFQGEDTEAFF	TRBV30	TRBJ1-1	few	TRBD1
TGTGCCAGCAGCATGACAGGAAGCAATCAGCCCCAGCATTTT	CASSMTGSNQPQHF	TRBV5-6	TRBJ1-5	many	.
TGTGCCAGCAGTGAGGCCAGAGTGGGCTATGGCTACACCTTC	CASSEARVGYGYTF	TRBV6-1	TRBJ1-2	many	.
TGTGCCAGCAGCTTAGCCCAGAGAGGGGGGACAGATACGCAGTATTTT	CASSLAQRGGTDTQYF	TRBV7-6	TRBJ2-3	many	.
TGTGCCAGCAGGCCGGTCTTACAGGGGATTATGGGTGAAGCTTTCTTT	CASRPVLQGIMGEAFF	TRBV28	TRBJ1-1	many	TRBD1
TGTGCCAGCAGCCCGGTAGCAAGCTCCTACAATGAGCAGTTCTTC	CASSPVASSYNEQFF	TRBV5-4	TRBJ2-1	many	.
TGCAGTGCTAGCCCTGGACTAGCGGGGGGGCTTGTGGAGACCCAGTACTTC	CSASPGLAGGLVETQYF	TRBV20-1	TRBJ2-5	many	TRBD2
TGTGCCAGCAGTTGGGGTGCTAGCTCCTACGAGCAGTACTTC	CASSWGASSYEQYF	TRBV12-3/TRBV12-4	TRBJ2-7	many	.
TGCGCCAGCAGCCAAGAGGGGCTATATGGCGGGGGGGACAGGTTCTTC	CASSQEGLYGGGDRFF	TRBV4-1	TRBJ2-1	many	TRBD2
TGTGCCAGCAGGGGGGGGTTAAGCTCCTACAATGAGCAGTTCTTC	CASRGGLSSYNEQFF	TRBV11-2	TRBJ2-1	few	TRBD2
TGTGCCTTACGGGGGGCATTGCACACTGAAGCTTTCTTT	CALRGALHTEAFF	TRBV30	TRBJ1-1	many	.
TGTGCCAGCAGGAACAGGGAATTGCACACTGAAGCTTTCTTT	CASRNRELHTEAFF	TRBV12-3/TRBV12-4	TRBJ1-1	many	.
TGTGCCAGCTACCCCCGGCGGGGTTCCACAGATACGCAGTATTTT	CASYPRRGSTDTQYF	TRBV28	TRBJ2-3	medium-sized	.
TGTGCCAGCAACCCCGCTGGGGCAGGCACTGAAGCTTTCTTT	CASNPAGAGTEAFF	TRBV27	TRBJ1-1	many	.
TGTGCCAGCAGGCAGGGTGGGGATGAGCAGTTCTTC	CASRQGGDEQFF	TRBV7-2	TRBJ2-1	.	.
TGTGCCAGCAGCTCCCGGGACAGGAGCTATAGCAATCAGCCCCAGCATTTT	CASSSRDRSYSNQPQHF	TRBV7-2	TRBJ1-5	many	TRBD1
TGTGCCAGCAGTGAAGGCCACAGGGGAGATACGCAGTATTTT	CASSEGHRGDTQYF	TRBV6-1	TRBJ2-3	many	TRBD1
TGCGCCAGCAGCTTCGGGACTAGCGACTACGAGCAGTACTTC	CASSFGTSDYEQYF	TRBV5-1	TRBJ2-7	many	TRBD2
TGTGCCAGCAGCGGGGGACTAGCGGGGGCCACAGATACGCAGTATTTT	CASSGGLAGATDTQYF	TRBV3-1	TRBJ2-3	many	TRBD2
TGTGCCAGCAGCTCCTCACAGGAAAGGGACAATTGGGAGACCCAGTACTTC	CASSSSQERDNWETQYF	TRBV7-2	TRBJ2-5	many	.
TGCAGTGCTAGAGATGCTAAGGGGGCGCGGGAGACCCAGTACTTC	CSARDAKGARETQYF	TRBV20-1	TRBJ2-5	many	TRBD1
TGTGCCAGTAGTCTTTCCCCAGGAAGTTGGGGGGATAGCAATCAGCCCCAGCATTTT	CASSLSPGSWGDSNQPQHF	TRBV19	TRBJ1-5	many	.
TGTGCCAGCAGCTTGCGTCAGGGGACTTATTCACCCCTCCACTTT	CASSLRQGTYSPLHF	TRBV5-4	TRBJ1-6	many	.
.	CASSVAAGIDGYTFGSGLAERQFF	TRBV9	TRBJ2-1	.	.
TGTGCCAGCGCCTCGCAGGGAAGGGTCAATGAGCAGTTCTTC	CASASQGRVNEQFF	TRBV19	TRBJ2-1	many	.
TGTGCCAGCAGCGTAGGGCTAGCGGAAACAGATACGCAGTATTTT	CASSVGLAETDTQYF	TRBV9	TRBJ2-3	.	TRBD2
TGTGCCAGCAGTTTAACAGCGGGAACGACAGATACGCAGTATTTT	CASSLTAGTTDTQYF	TRBV27	TRBJ2-3	.	TRBD2
TGTGCCAGCAGCCTTAATACGCAGGGCTCTGGAAACACCATATATTTT	CASSLNTQGSGNTIYF	TRBV7-9	TRBJ1-3	many	.
TGCAGTGCTAGAGCGGCGGTAAACTCTGGAAACACCATATATTTT	CSARAAVNSGNTIYF	TRBV20-1	TRBJ1-3	many	.
TGTGCCAGCTCACCCGCCTTGGGGTCGGCTGGCTACACCTTC	CASSPALGSAGYTF	TRBV18	TRBJ1-2	many	.
TGTGCCAGCAGGGCAGGGGGCGTAGTGGCACCCCTCCACTTT	CASRAGGVVAPLHF	TRBV27	TRBJ1-6	few	TRBD1